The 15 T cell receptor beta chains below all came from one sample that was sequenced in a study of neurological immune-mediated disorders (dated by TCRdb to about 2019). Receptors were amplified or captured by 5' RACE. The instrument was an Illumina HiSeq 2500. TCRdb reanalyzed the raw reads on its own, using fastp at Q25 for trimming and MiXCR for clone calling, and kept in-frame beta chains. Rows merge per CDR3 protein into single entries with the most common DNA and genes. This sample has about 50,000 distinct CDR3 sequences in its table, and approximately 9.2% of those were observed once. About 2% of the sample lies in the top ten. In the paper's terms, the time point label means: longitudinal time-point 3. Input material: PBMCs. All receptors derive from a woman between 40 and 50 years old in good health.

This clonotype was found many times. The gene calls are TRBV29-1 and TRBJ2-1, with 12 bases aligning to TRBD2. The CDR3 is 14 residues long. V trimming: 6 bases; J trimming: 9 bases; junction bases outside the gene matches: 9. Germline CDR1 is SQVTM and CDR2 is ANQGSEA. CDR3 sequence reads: CSVGLAGRQGEQFF. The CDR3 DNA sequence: TGCAGCGTCGGACTAGCGGGACGTCAGGGTGAGCAGTTCTTC.

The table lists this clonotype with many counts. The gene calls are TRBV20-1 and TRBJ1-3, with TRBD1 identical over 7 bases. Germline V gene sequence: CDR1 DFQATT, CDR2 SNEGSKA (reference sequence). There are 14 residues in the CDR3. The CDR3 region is CGYRGPNSGNTIYF. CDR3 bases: TGCGGGTACAGGGGCCCGAACTCTGGAAACACCATATATTTT.

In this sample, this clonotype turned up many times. This CDR3 is CASSFGLGGHTGELFF. The CDR3 coding sequence is TGTGCCAGCAGCTTTGGATTAGGGGGCCACACCGGGGAGCTGTTTTTT. This chain connects TRBV7-9 to TRBJ2-2, with TRBD1 matching 7 bases. This CDR3 is built from 16 residues. V shed 3 bases, J shed 3 bases, and the junction held 7 bases outside the gene matches. Germline CDR1 reads SEHNR; CDR2 reads FQNEAQ (reference sequence).

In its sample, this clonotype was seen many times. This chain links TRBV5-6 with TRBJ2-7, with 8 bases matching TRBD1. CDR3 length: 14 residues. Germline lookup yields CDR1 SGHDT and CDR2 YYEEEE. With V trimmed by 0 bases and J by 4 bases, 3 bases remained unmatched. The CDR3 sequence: CASSLGQGRYEQYF. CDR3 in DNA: TGTGCCAGCAGCTTGGGACAGGGGAGGTACGAGCAGTACTTC. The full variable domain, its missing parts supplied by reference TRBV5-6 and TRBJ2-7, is DAGVTQSPTHLIKTRGQQVTLRCSPKSGHDTVSWYQQALGQGPQFIFQYYEEEERQRGNFPDRFSGHQFPNYSSELNVNALLLGDSALYLCASSLGQGRYEQYFGPGTRLTVT.

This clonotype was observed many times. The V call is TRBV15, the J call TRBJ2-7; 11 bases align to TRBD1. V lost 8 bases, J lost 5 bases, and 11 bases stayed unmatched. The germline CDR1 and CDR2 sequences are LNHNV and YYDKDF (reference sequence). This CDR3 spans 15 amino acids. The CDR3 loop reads CATSPPGQGVNEQYF. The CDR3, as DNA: TGTGCCACCTCCCCCCCGGGACAGGGGGTCAACGAGCAGTACTTC.

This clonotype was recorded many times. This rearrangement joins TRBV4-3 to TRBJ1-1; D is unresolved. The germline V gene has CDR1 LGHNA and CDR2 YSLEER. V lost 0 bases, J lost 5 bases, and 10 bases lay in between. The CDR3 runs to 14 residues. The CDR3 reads CASSQDPGRTEAFF. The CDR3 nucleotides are TGCGCCAGCAGCCAAGATCCTGGGAGGACTGAAGCTTTCTTT.

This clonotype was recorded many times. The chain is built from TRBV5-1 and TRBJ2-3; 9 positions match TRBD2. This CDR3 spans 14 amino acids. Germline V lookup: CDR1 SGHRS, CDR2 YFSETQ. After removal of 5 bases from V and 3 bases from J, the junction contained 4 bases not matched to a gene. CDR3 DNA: TGCGCCAGCAGTAGCGGGAGAAGGACAGATACGCAGTATTTT. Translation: CASSSGRRTDTQYF.

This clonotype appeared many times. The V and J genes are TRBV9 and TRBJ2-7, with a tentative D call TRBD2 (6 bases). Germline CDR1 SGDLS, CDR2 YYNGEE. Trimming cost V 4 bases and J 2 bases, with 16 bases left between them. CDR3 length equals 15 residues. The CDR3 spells CASSPAGHRTYEQYF. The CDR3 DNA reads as TGTGCCAGCAGCCCGGCGGGGCACCGAACCTACGAGCAGTACTTC. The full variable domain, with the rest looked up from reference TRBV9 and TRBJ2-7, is DSGVTQTPKHLITATGQRVTLRCSPRSGDLSVYWYQQSLDQGLQFLIQYYNGEERAKGNILERFSAQQFPDLHSELNLSSLELGDSALYFCASSPAGHRTYEQYFGPGTRLTVT.

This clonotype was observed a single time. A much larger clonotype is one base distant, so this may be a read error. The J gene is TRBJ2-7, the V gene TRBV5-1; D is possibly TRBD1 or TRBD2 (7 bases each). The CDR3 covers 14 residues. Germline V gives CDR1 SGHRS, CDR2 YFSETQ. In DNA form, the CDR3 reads TGCGCCAGAAGCTTGGCGGGGGACAGCGTAGAGCAGTACTTC. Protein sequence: CARSLAGDSVEQYF.

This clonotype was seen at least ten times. The CDR3 coding sequence is TGTGCCAGCAGCTTAGGAAGGGAAGATACGCAGTATTTT. Translating it yields CASSLGREDTQYF. V and J are TRBV7-2 and TRBJ2-3, with no clear D. Germline V gives CDR1 SGHTA, CDR2 FQGNSA. The CDR3 runs 13 residues. The V gene lost 1 base and the J gene lost 5 bases, with 7 bases spanning the gap. Full variable domain (missing parts from reference TRBV7-2 and TRBJ2-3): GAGVSQSPSNKVTEKGKDVELRCDPISGHTALYWYRQSLGQGLEFLIYFQGNSAPDKSGLPSDRFSAERTGGSVSTLTIQRTQQEDSAVYLCASSLGREDTQYFGPGTRLTVL.

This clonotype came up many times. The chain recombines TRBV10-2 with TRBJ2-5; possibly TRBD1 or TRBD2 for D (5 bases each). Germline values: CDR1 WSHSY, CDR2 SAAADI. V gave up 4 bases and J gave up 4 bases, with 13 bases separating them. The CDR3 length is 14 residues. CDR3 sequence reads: CASSVGLAPETQYF. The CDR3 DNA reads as TGCGCCAGCAGTGTGGGGCTAGCCCCAGAGACCCAGTACTTC.

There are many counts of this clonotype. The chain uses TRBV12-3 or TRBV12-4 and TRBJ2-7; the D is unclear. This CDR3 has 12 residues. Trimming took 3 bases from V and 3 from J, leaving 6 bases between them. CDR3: CASSFQNYEQYF. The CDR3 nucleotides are TGTGCCAGCAGTTTCCAGAACTACGAGCAGTACTTC.

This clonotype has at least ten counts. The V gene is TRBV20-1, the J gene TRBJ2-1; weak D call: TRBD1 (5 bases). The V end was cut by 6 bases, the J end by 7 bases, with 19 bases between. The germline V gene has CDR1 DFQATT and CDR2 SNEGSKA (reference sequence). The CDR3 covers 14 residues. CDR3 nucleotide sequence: TGCAGTGCCCAGCTCGGACATCCAGGGAATGAGCAGTTCTTC. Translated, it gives CSAQLGHPGNEQFF.

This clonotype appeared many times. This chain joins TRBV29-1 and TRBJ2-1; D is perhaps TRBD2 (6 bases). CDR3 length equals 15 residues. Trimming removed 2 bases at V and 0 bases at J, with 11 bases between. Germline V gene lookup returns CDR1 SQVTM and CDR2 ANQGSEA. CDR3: CSVEWRDSSYNEQFF. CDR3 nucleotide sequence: TGCAGCGTTGAATGGCGGGATAGCTCCTACAATGAGCAGTTCTTC.

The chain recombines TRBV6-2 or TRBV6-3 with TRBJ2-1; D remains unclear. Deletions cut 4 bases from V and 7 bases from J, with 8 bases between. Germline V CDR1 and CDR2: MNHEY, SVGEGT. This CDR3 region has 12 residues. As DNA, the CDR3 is TGTGCCAGCAGTTCGACCGGGAATGAGCAGTTCTTC. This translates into CASSSTGNEQFF.